These 25 T cell receptor beta chains came from one sample sequenced in a study of T-cell reconstitution after alpha-beta-depleted transplantation in children. Unique molecular identifiers were incorporated during preparation of the TCRbeta library. TCRdb re-derived calls from the PCR reads in MiXCR, one entry per CDR3 protein. This table has roughly 340,000 distinct CDR3 sequences, 16% appearing once. This specimen consisted of PBMCs, mostly from graft donor cells, obtained 360 days after TCRalphabeta/CD19-depleted stem cell transplant. The receptor set was obtained from a male patient aged 2-9 years who had a stem cell transplant for acute lymphoblastic leukemia, so the T cells may come from the graft donor.

This clonotype was seen repeatedly, ten times or more. This chain uses TRBV3-1 with TRBJ2-1, with TRBD2 matching over 8 bases. The junction had 6 bases not matched to a gene; V was cut back by 3 bases and J by 2 bases. The CDR3 has 16 residues. Germline values: CDR1 LGHDT, CDR2 YNNKEL (reference sequence). The CDR3 DNA is TGTGCCAGCAGCCAGGACCTTAGCGGGGCCTACAATGAGCAGTTCTTC. Its translation: CASSQDLSGAYNEQFF.

This clonotype has at least ten counts. The chain joins TRBV25-1 to TRBJ2-1, with TRBD1 identical over 10 bases. The germline V gene encodes CDR1 MGHDK and CDR2 SYGVNS. After removal of 3 bases from V and 3 bases from J, the junction contained 2 bases not matched to a gene. The CDR3 covers 15 residues. CDR3 loop: CASSETGGSYNEQFF. CDR3 coding DNA: TGTGCCAGCAGTGAGACAGGGGGCAGCTACAATGAGCAGTTCTTC.

This clonotype was picked up a small number of times. The chain has TRBV3-1 and TRBJ1-1, with D perhaps matching TRBD1 (5 bases). V was cut by 0 bases and J by 4 bases, with 12 bases left in between. Per germline, CDR1 LGHDT and CDR2 YNNKEL (reference sequence). This CDR3 is 15 amino acids long. The DNA for the CDR3 is TGTGCCAGCAGCCAAGAAAGGGGATGGGTCACTGAAGCTTTCTTT. This gives the protein CASSQERGWVTEAFF.

This clonotype was seen ten or more times. The chain joins TRBV24-1 to TRBJ2-7; 10 bases align to TRBD2. The germline V gene encodes CDR1 KGHDR and CDR2 SFDVKD. With V trimmed by 3 bases and J by 0 bases, 4 bases remained unmatched. The CDR3 spans 16 residues. CDR3 nucleotides: TGTGCCACCAGTGATATCTCTAGCGGGAGCTCCTACGAGCAGTACTTC. This sequence encodes CATSDISSGSSYEQYF.

This clonotype was observed a handful of times. This chain connects TRBV28 to TRBJ2-4; D perhaps matches TRBD1 (6 bases). Trimming took off 8 bases at V and 2 bases at J, with 16 bases between the two ends. This CDR3 contains 15 residues. Looked up from germline, CDR1 is MDHEN and CDR2 is SYDVKM. The CDR3 spells CASLKGGTSKNIQYF. The CDR3, as DNA: TGTGCCAGCTTAAAAGGGGGTACGTCCAAAAACATTCAGTACTTC. Filled out from reference TRBV28 and TRBJ2-4, the complete variable domain reads DVKVTQSSRYLVKRTGEKVFLECVQDMDHENMFWYRQDPGLGLRLIYFSYDVKMKEKGDIPEGYSVSREKKERFSLILESASTNQTSMYLCASLKGGTSKNIQYFGAGTRLSVL.

There are many counts of this clonotype. The chain has TRBV25-1 and TRBJ2-7, with a weak D call TRBD2 (6 bases). The CDR3 totals 14 residues. Trimming stripped 8 bases from V and 2 bases from J, with 16 bases between. Germline loops: CDR1 MGHDK, CDR2 SYGVNS. CDR3 protein: CASQAGGPTYEQYF. In nucleotides, the CDR3 is TGTGCCAGCCAGGCCGGGGGACCTACCTACGAGCAGTACTTC.

This clonotype was found many times. The chain carries TRBV5-1 and TRBJ2-7; 14 nucleotides line up with TRBD2. The germline V gene encodes CDR1 SGHRS and CDR2 YFSETQ. J was trimmed by 6 bases and V by 4 bases; bases with no gene match: 0. The CDR3 is 13 amino acids. CDR3 DNA sequence: TGCGCCAGCAGCGGACTAGCGGGAGGCGAGCAGTACTTC. Translation gives CASSGLAGGEQYF. Full variable domain (outside the CDR3, taken from reference TRBV5-1 and TRBJ2-7): KAGVTQTPRYLIKTRGQQVTLSCSPISGHRSVSWYQQTPGQGLQFLFEYFSETQRNKGNFPGRFSGRQFSNSRSEMNVSTLELGDSALYLCASSGLAGGEQYFGPGTRLTVT.

This clonotype was seen only a few times. This chain connects TRBV4-3 to TRBJ2-2; D may be TRBD1 or TRBD2 (5 bases each). CDR3 length: 15 amino acids. Trimming took off 1 base at V and 4 bases at J, with 10 bases between the two ends. Germline loops: CDR1 LGHNA, CDR2 YSLEER. The chain's CDR3 is CASSQGPGRTGELFF. As DNA, the CDR3 is TGCGCCAGCAGCCAAGGACCGGGACGCACCGGGGAGCTGTTTTTT.

This clonotype was counted only a few times. CDR3 region: CASSQETSGIYNEQFF. CDR3 DNA sequence: TGCGCCAGCAGCCAAGAAACTAGCGGGATCTACAATGAGCAGTTCTTC. J is TRBJ2-1 and V is TRBV4-3, with 10 bases that match TRBD2. In germline, CDR1 is LGHNA, CDR2 YSLEER. The CDR3 spans 16 residues. V shed 0 bases and J 3 bases; nucleotides not matched to a gene: 2.

This clonotype was counted many times. The chain joins TRBV6-5 to TRBJ1-6, with 10 positions matching TRBD1. Germline V CDR1 and CDR2: MNHEY, SVGAGI. This CDR3 is 18 amino acids long. V lost 2 bases, J lost 4 bases, and 8 bases stayed unmatched. The CDR3 DNA reads TGTGCCAGCAGTTACCCCCAAAGGGGACAGGGGTATAATTCACCCCTCCACTTT. As protein: CASSYPQRGQGYNSPLHF.

The chain employs TRBV29-1 and TRBJ1-3, with unresolved D. The ends were cut back, 0 bases at V and 4 bases at J, with 4 bases in the middle. This CDR3 has 12 residues. The germline CDR1 and CDR2 sequences are SQVTM and ANQGSEA. CDR3 amino acids: CSVEDMGNTIYF. The CDR3 DNA sequence: TGCAGCGTTGAAGACATGGGAAACACCATATATTTT.

CDR3 bases: TGTGCCAGCAGTTACGGGCTAGCACTCACAGATACGCAGTATTTT. It yields the protein CASSYGLALTDTQYF. V gene TRBV6-2 or TRBV6-3 combines with J gene TRBJ2-3, with a weak D call TRBD2 (5 bases). Germline V gene sequence: CDR1 MNHEY, CDR2 SVGEGT. Between the trimmed V and J ends, which lost 2 bases and 2 bases, there was a span of 11 bases. CDR3 length: 15 amino acids.

The chain joins TRBV3-1 to TRBJ2-7; 9 positions agree with TRBD1. CDR3 size: 13 residues. V trimming: 4 bases; J trimming: 5 bases; junction bases outside the gene matches: 3. Germline V gene lookup returns CDR1 LGHDT and CDR2 YNNKEL (reference sequence). In DNA form, the CDR3 reads TGTGCCAGCAGCCGGGACAGGGCACACGAGCAGTACTTC. Translated, it gives CASSRDRAHEQYF.

This clonotype has ten or more counts. The chain links TRBV28 to TRBJ2-1; D gene unclear. Between the trimmed V and J ends, which lost 2 bases and 0 bases, there was a span of 20 bases. There are 19 residues in the CDR3. Looked up from germline, CDR1 is MDHEN and CDR2 is SYDVKM. The CDR3 DNA is TGTGCCAGCAGTTTAGTTTTCGACGAGCGCCTCAGCTCCTACAATGAGCAGTTCTTC. It encodes CASSLVFDERLSSYNEQFF.

In regard to this clonotype: Because the CDR3 is missing its conserved closing phenylalanine or tryptophan, this is likely a read error. The rearrangement uses TRBV28 and TRBJ1-3, with TRBD1 matching over 11 bases. V gave up 6 bases and J gave up 0 bases; unmatched junction bases: 7. In germline, CDR1 is MDHEN, CDR2 SYDVKM. The CDR3 has 17 amino acids. The CDR3 DNA reads TGTGCCAGCAGCGAGTACGGGACAGGGGGCTCTGGAAACACCATATATTAT. It codes for CASSEYGTGGSGNTIYY.

This clonotype was counted a few times. V and J are TRBV4-3 and TRBJ2-2; no clear D. From germline, CDR1 is LGHNA and CDR2 YSLEER. The germline V and J ends were trimmed by 3 bases and 0 bases, with 8 bases remaining between them. This CDR3 is 15 amino acids long. The CDR3 DNA sequence: TGCGCCAGCAGCCAGAAGTGGGCGAACACCGGGGAGCTGTTTTTT. Encoded protein: CASSQKWANTGELFF.

This clonotype was seen repeatedly, ten times or more. One end of the junction varies from germline; a read error may be responsible. The chain combines TRBV15 with TRBJ2-2, with a tentative D call TRBD1 (6 bases). The CDR3 is 13 residues long. CDR1 and CDR2 from the germline V gene are LNHNV and YYDKDF (reference sequence). CDR3 region: CASRGTNTGELFF. The CDR3 coding sequence is TGTGCCTCCAGGGGAACGAACACCGGGGAGCTGTTTTTT.

The count of this clonotype is one. Because it lacks the conserved phenylalanine or tryptophan at the end, this CDR3 is likely a read error. The chain couples TRBV9 to TRBJ2-1; no firm D call. V lost 3 bases, J lost 5 bases, and 3 bases lay in between. CDR3 size: 11 residues. The germline V gene encodes CDR1 SGDLS and CDR2 YYNGEE. CDR3 DNA: TGTGCCAGCAGCGACAACAATGAGCAGTTCCTC. Its translation: CASSDNNEQFL.

This clonotype was seen more than once but under ten times. The chain joins TRBV12-3 or TRBV12-4 to TRBJ1-2, with a possible D match to TRBD1 (5 bases). V gave up 6 bases and J gave up 4 bases, with 9 bases separating them. The CDR3 runs to 12 residues. The CDR3 sequence is CASSRDRYGYTF. CDR3 nucleotide sequence: TGTGCCAGCAGCCGGGACCGCTATGGCTACACCTTC.

This chain joins TRBV27 and TRBJ1-2; D perhaps matches TRBD1 (5 bases). The CDR3 has 14 residues. V lost 0 bases and J 3 bases, leaving 8 bases between the germline ends. CDR1 MNHEY and CDR2 SMNVEV come from the germline V gene (reference sequence). The CDR3 sequence is CASSLSGDDYGYTF. The CDR3 nucleotides read TGTGCCAGCAGTTTATCGGGGGACGACTATGGCTACACCTTC.

Worth noting for this clonotype: A read error may account for a junction end that differs from germline. V usage is TRBV4-3 and J usage is TRBJ1-5; TRBD1 matches at 10 bases. Germline assignment: CDR1 LGHNA and CDR2 YSLEER. The CDR3 has 15 amino acids. The CDR3 DNA is TGCGCCAGCAGCCCCGACAGGGGGCAATATCAGCCCCAGCATTTC. Amino acids: CASSPDRGQYQPQHF.

This clonotype was seen more than once but under ten times. The chain employs TRBV29-1 and TRBJ2-1; 11 nucleotides align to TRBD1. This CDR3 contains 14 residues. The trim removed 3 bases at V and 7 bases at J, leaving 5 bases unmatched. Germline V CDR1 and CDR2: SQVTM, ANQGSEA. The DNA of the CDR3 is TGCAGCGTTGACGCCGGGACAGGGGGTAATGAGCAGTTCTTC. This sequence encodes CSVDAGTGGNEQFF.

This clonotype was found a few times. The V and J genes are TRBV27 and TRBJ1-2, with D possibly matching TRBD1 (5 bases). Germline lookup yields CDR1 MNHEY and CDR2 SMNVEV (reference sequence). Between the trimmed V and J ends, which lost 3 bases and 2 bases, there was a span of 7 bases. The CDR3 has 13 residues. The DNA for the CDR3 is TGTGCCAGCAGTTTGAAGGGGAACTATGGCTACACCTTC. It is translated as CASSLKGNYGYTF.

The chain carries TRBV28 and TRBJ2-5; D call uncertain. The CDR3 covers 15 residues. Looked up from germline, CDR1 is MDHEN and CDR2 is SYDVKM. Deletions cut 4 bases from V and 2 bases from J, with 14 bases between. In nucleotides, the CDR3 is TGTGCCAGCAGTTCCGGTGGCGGCCTTCAAGAGACCCAGTACTTC. This codes for CASSSGGGLQETQYF.

The chain employs TRBV6-1 and TRBJ2-7; a weak D match, TRBD2 (7 bases). Germline loops: CDR1 MNHNS, CDR2 SASEGT. This CDR3 is built from 13 residues. V was clipped by 10 bases and J by 4 bases, with 17 bases between them. The CDR3: CATGGPILYEQYF. The CDR3 DNA reads as TGTGCCACCGGGGGGCCCATCCTTTACGAGCAGTACTTC.